One sample yielded the 32 T cell receptor beta chains listed below, sequenced in a study of metastatic and nonmetastatic thyroid tumors. Patients had received no treatment of any kind before thyroid surgery. TCRdb redid the clone calls on the PCR reads using MiXCR. Among about 64,000 clones, roughly 17% were seen once, and the ten largest hold roughly a tenth. Sequencing was carried out using blood. The source is a male donor with papillary thyroid cancer or a benign thyroid nodule (not recorded which). Some clones in this sample may be carry-over from other donors' samples.

This clone has a count of ten or more. The chain uses TRBV6-5 and TRBJ2-7, with D uncertain. The CDR3 consists of 19 residues. CDR1 MNHEY and CDR2 SVGAGI come from the germline V gene. V lost 2 bases to trimming and J lost 3 bases, with 26 bases between them. CDR3 nucleotide sequence: TGTGCCAGCAGTTACGGTCAGCTTCCCGGGCTAGTGGCAGTCTACGAGCAGTACGTC. Translating gives CASSYGQLPGLVAVYEQYV.

This clone was observed many times. This rearrangement joins TRBV4-2 to TRBJ2-7; D unresolved. The CDR3 length is 14 residues. V lost 1 base to trimming and J lost 6 bases, with 13 bases between them. CDR1 is LGHNA and CDR2 is YNFKEQ in the germline V gene. DNA for the CDR3: TGTGCCAGCAGCCAAGGCCTAGAATCTTCCGAGCAGTACTTC. This encodes CASSQGLESSEQYF.

Regarding this clone: Other DNA sequences in the sample encode the same CDR3. This chain joins TRBV15 and TRBJ1-2; no clear D gene. The CDR3 sequence is 16 residues long. Trimming stripped 0 bases from V and 6 bases from J, with 17 bases between. Germline CDR1 LNHNV, CDR2 YYDKDF (reference sequence). CDR3 bases: TGTGCCACCAGCAGAGACCTTTTATTGGAGGGTAATGGCTACACCTTC. This codes for CATSRDLLLEGNGYTF.

This clone was detected a few times. The junction differs from germline at one of its ends, possibly a read error. The chain employs TRBV28 and TRBJ1-2; 8 bases match TRBD1. From germline, CDR1 is MDHEN and CDR2 SYDVKM. The CDR3 sequence is 16 residues long. The CDR3, as DNA: TGTGCCAGCAGTTTGACCCGACAGGGGTCAGTCTATGGCTACACCTTT. Protein product: CASSLTRQGSVYGYTF.

The chain is built from TRBV6-2 or TRBV6-3 and TRBJ2-7; D possibly corresponds to TRBD1 (5 bases). CDR1 is MNHEY, CDR2 SVGEGT, per germline. The CDR3 sequence is 16 residues long. V shed 5 bases and J shed 3 bases, with 20 bases lying between them. This chain's CDR3 is CASSRSLGDPFYEQYF. DNA for the CDR3: TGTGCCAGCAGTCGGAGTTTAGGGGATCCTTTCTACGAGCAGTACTTC.

This clone has more than one count but fewer than ten. At one end the junction does not follow the germline gene, possibly because of a read error. The CDR3 sequence is CATSYLYSSYEQYF. CDR3 in DNA: TGTGCCACCAGTTATTTGTACAGTTCCTACGAGCAGTACTTC. The genes are TRBV24-1 and TRBJ2-7; D unclear. Germline loops: CDR1 KGHDR, CDR2 SFDVKD. The CDR3 length is 14 residues.

This clone has a count of ten or more. This rearrangement joins TRBV11-1 to TRBJ2-3; D is ambiguous. Per germline, CDR1 SGHAT and CDR2 FQDESV (reference sequence). The CDR3 runs 16 residues. The germline V and J ends were trimmed by 2 bases and 5 bases, with 17 bases remaining between them. The CDR3 nucleotides read TGTGCCAGCAGCTTAATTCTCGGTTTCGACAAAGATACGCAGTATTTT. This encodes CASSLILGFDKDTQYF. Full variable domain (outside the CDR3, taken from reference TRBV11-1 and TRBJ2-3): EAEVAQSPRYKITEKSQAVAFWCDPISGHATLYWYRQILGQGPELLVQFQDESVVDDSQLPKDRFSAERLKGVDSTLKIQPAELGDSAMYLCASSLILGFDKDTQYFGPGTRLTVL.

This clone was seen ten or more times. The chain combines TRBV6-2 or TRBV6-3 with TRBJ1-4, with 8 bases that match TRBD1. The CDR3 length is 15 residues. Germline V gene lookup returns CDR1 MNHEY and CDR2 SVGEGT. The V and J ends lost 2 bases and 7 bases, in that order; junction bases with no gene match: 6. This chain's CDR3 is CASSYQGTGREKLFF. Written as DNA, the CDR3 is TGTGCCAGCAGTTACCAAGGGACAGGACGTGAAAAACTGTTTTTT.

This clone occurred many times. A much bigger clone sits one base away, suggesting this may be a read error. The chain joins TRBV25-1 to TRBJ2-2; possibly TRBD1 for D (5 bases). This CDR3 comprises 15 residues. CDR1 is MGHDK and CDR2 is SYGVNS in the germline V gene. Trimming shortened V by 4 bases and J by 5 bases, and 14 bases separated the two germline ends. CDR3 nucleotide sequence: TGTGCCAGCAGTGCAGACATGGGGCTTACCGGGGAGCTGTTTTTT. Protein sequence: CASSADMGLTGELFF.

This clone was observed many times. DNA of the CDR3: TGTGCCAGCAGTCGTAGCGGTTTATACAATGAGCAGTTCTTC. Encoded protein: CASSRSGLYNEQFF. This chain links TRBV7-2 with TRBJ2-1; a possible D gene is TRBD2 (6 bases). The CDR3 contains 14 residues. V was trimmed by 6 bases and J by 4 bases, leaving 13 bases between them. Per the germline V gene, CDR1 is SGHTA and CDR2 is FQGNSA.

This clone appeared many times. The rearrangement links TRBV11-1 to TRBJ2-3, with D possibly TRBD2 on 6 matching bases. Per germline, CDR1 SGHAT and CDR2 FQDESV (reference sequence). V lost 6 bases to trimming and J lost 6 bases, with 19 bases between them. The CDR3 is made up of 15 amino acids. In DNA form, the CDR3 reads TGTGCCAGCAGGCGCTCGGGAGTCCAGGGTGATACGCAGTATTTT. Translated: CASRRSGVQGDTQYF.

This clone has ten or more counts. This chain links TRBV6-1 with TRBJ2-3; TRBD2 agrees at 9 bases. The V gene's germline CDR1 is MNHNS and CDR2 SASEGT. The CDR3 runs to 16 residues. The junction had 10 bases not matched to a gene; V was cut back by 5 bases and J by 4 bases. The chain's CDR3 is CASSRVVAGDADTQYF. The DNA of the CDR3 is TGTGCCAGCAGTAGGGTGGTAGCGGGAGACGCAGATACGCAGTATTTT.

A few counts support this clone. V and J are TRBV6-1 and TRBJ2-2, with a tentative D call TRBD2 (6 bases). CDR1 is MNHNS, CDR2 SASEGT, per germline. Trimming cost V 3 bases and J 8 bases, with 25 bases left between them. CDR3 size: 18 residues. The CDR3 nucleotides are TGTGCCAGCAGTGACCCCTTTCTAGCGAACGAGAAAACAGGGGAGCTGTTTTTT. It yields the protein CASSDPFLANEKTGELFF.

Points on this clone: This sequence may be a read error, since a much larger clone differs from it by one base. Other DNA sequences in this sample translate to the same CDR3. V is TRBV20-1 and J is TRBJ2-2; the D gene is possibly TRBD2 (5 bases). This CDR3 has 12 amino acids. CDR1 and CDR2 (germline): DFQATT, SNEGSKA (reference sequence). CDR3 sequence: CSASWVTGELFF. As DNA, the CDR3 is TGCAGTGCTAGTTGGGTCACCGGGGAGCTGTTCTTT.

As to this clone: This may be a read error, as it is one base from a much larger clone. The chain is built from TRBV30 and TRBJ1-4, with a tentative D call TRBD1 (5 bases). Germline CDR1 GTSNPN, CDR2 SVGIG (reference sequence). This CDR3 is 16 amino acids long. As DNA, the CDR3 is TGTGTCTGGAGTACTGGGGGGGGGGCAACTAATGAAAAACTGTTTTTT. Amino acids: CVWSTGGGATNEKLFF.

This clone was detected only once. This may come from a read error, since a much larger clone is one base off. The chain recombines TRBV5-8 with TRBJ2-5; weak D call: TRBD2 (6 bases). Trimming cost V 4 bases and J 2 bases, with 18 bases left between them. The CDR3 covers 16 residues. CDR1 and CDR2 (germline): SGHTS, YDEGEE. The CDR3 spells CASSTVFAGPQETQYF. The CDR3 DNA reads as TGTGCCAGCAGCACAGTCTTTGCGGGGCCTCAAGAGACCCAGTACTTC. Complete variable domain (other parts from reference TRBV5-8 and TRBJ2-5): EAGVTQSPTHLIKTRGQQATLRCSPISGHTSVYWYQQALGLGLQFLLWYDEGEERNRGNFPPRFSGRQFPNYSSELNVNALELEDSALYLCASSTVFAGPQETQYFGPGTRLLVL.

This clone was counted at least ten times. The chain is built from TRBV5-1 and TRBJ2-5, with D possibly TRBD1 on 5 matching bases. Germline loops: CDR1 SGHRS, CDR2 YFSETQ. V was cut by 0 bases and J by 2 bases, with 11 bases left in between. The CDR3 contains 15 residues. CDR3 DNA sequence: TGCGCCAGCAGCTTGGTCGTTAACAGGCAAGAGACCCAGTACTTC. Encoded protein: CASSLVVNRQETQYF.

Note on this clone: Given a much more abundant clone one base away, this may be a read error. The CDR3 region has the DNA TGTGCCAGCAGCGTAGTGGTCAGGGGGGGAGAGACCCAGTACTTC. Translation: CASSVVVRGGETQYF. V is TRBV9 and J is TRBJ2-5; D tentatively reads TRBD1 or TRBD2 (7 bases each). The V end lost 0 bases, the J end lost 4 bases, and 13 bases lay between the germline ends. The CDR3 totals 15 residues. Per germline, CDR1 SGDLS and CDR2 YYNGEE. The complete variable domain, with remaining parts taken from reference TRBV9 and TRBJ2-5, reads DSGVTQTPKHLITATGQRVTLRCSPRSGDLSVYWYQQSLDQGLQFLIQYYNGEERAKGNILERFSAQQFPDLHSELNLSSLELGDSALYFCASSVVVRGGETQYFGPGTRLLVL.

This clone was counted many times. A read error may be the cause here, since a much bigger clone is one base away. The same CDR3 is also encoded by other DNA sequences in this sample. V usage is TRBV6-5 and J usage is TRBJ2-5, with a weak D call TRBD1 (6 bases). Germline CDR1 MNHEY, CDR2 SVGAGI. This CDR3 region has 17 residues. In DNA form, the CDR3 reads TGTGCTAGCAGTTATCTACCTCGTTTTGACAGGCAAGAGACCCAGTACTTC. Amino acid sequence: CASSYLPRFDRQETQYF.

This clone was seen more than once but under ten times. An end of the junction does not agree with germline; a read error may underlie this. The chain combines TRBV6-5 with TRBJ2-2; D could derive from TRBD1 or TRBD2 (6 bases each). This CDR3 contains 15 residues. Germline CDR1 and CDR2: MNHEY and SVGAGI. The CDR3 DNA reads as TGTGCCAGCAGTTACGAGTGGAGGGACACTGGGGAGCTGTTTTTT. Encoded protein: CASSYEWRDTGELFF.

This clone appeared many times. CDR3 in amino acids: CSVSSGGNTIYF. The DNA for the CDR3 is TGCAGCGTTTCGTCGGGGGGAAACACCATATATTTT. This sequence joins TRBV29-1 and TRBJ1-3; no clear D gene. V dropped 5 bases and J dropped 4 bases, with 9 bases sitting between them. Looked up from germline, CDR1 is SQVTM and CDR2 is ANQGSEA. There are 12 residues in the CDR3.

This clone ranks as medium-sized. V and J are TRBV6-4 and TRBJ2-3, with a possible D match to TRBD2 (6 bases). Germline V lookup: CDR1 MRHNA, CDR2 SNTAGT. Between the trimmed V and J ends, which lost 3 bases and 2 bases, there was a span of 6 bases. The length of the CDR3 is 13 residues. CDR3: CASSERDTDTQYF. CDR3 coding DNA: TGTGCCAGCAGTGAGCGGGACACAGATACGCAGTATTTT.

This clone has ten or more counts. The J gene is TRBJ2-1, the V gene TRBV6-2 or TRBV6-3, with 7 bases that match TRBD1. Germline loops: CDR1 MNHEY, CDR2 SVGEGT. Unmatched junction bases numbered 10, after V lost 2 bases and J lost 15 bases. This CDR3 has 13 residues. The chain's CDR3 is CASSYVGQTLPFF. For the CDR3, the DNA is TGTGCCAGCAGTTACGTGGGACAGACACTTCCGTTCTTC.

This clone occurred many times. One end of the junction does not line up with germline, which may come from a read error. The chain combines TRBV30 with TRBJ1-6; 10 positions agree with TRBD1. CDR3 length: 15 amino acids. Germline V gives CDR1 GTSNPN, CDR2 SVGIG (reference sequence). The CDR3 here is CAWSQTGGYHSPLHF. CDR3 DNA sequence: TGTGCCTGGAGCCAGACAGGGGGCTATCATTCACCCCTCCACTTT.

This clone was recorded at least ten times. The genes are TRBV4-2 and TRBJ2-1; 15 bases align to TRBD2. V gave up 3 bases and J gave up 0 bases; unmatched junction bases: 6. CDR3 size: 19 residues. From germline, CDR1 is LGHNA and CDR2 YNFKEQ. The chain's CDR3 is CASSQGTSGGISSYNEQFF. DNA of the CDR3: TGTGCCAGCAGCCAGGGGACTAGCGGGGGGATCAGCTCCTACAATGAGCAGTTCTTC.

This clone was counted at least ten times. V gene TRBV7-3 combines with J gene TRBJ1-1, with 10 nucleotides matching TRBD1. This CDR3 has 15 amino acids. The J segment lost 0 bases and the V segment lost 4 bases, leaving 2 bases of the junction unmatched. Germline-derived CDR1 and CDR2 are SGHTA and FQGTGA. Here the CDR3 reads CASSSGQGMNTEAFF. CDR3 bases: TGTGCCAGCAGCTCGGGACAGGGGATGAACACTGAAGCTTTCTTT.

This clone was recorded many times. The chain carries TRBV28 and TRBJ2-5; 10 bases agree with TRBD2. Germline V CDR1 and CDR2: MDHEN, SYDVKM. The V gene end was trimmed by 6 bases and the J gene end by 5 bases; junction bases not matched to a gene: 15. This CDR3 is 17 amino acids long. The CDR3 spells CASRGLAPFTSGETQYF. The CDR3 nucleotides read TGTGCCAGCAGGGGACTAGCGCCTTTCACTTCGGGCGAGACCCAGTACTTC.

This clone was seen a single time. Sequence at one end of the junction differs from germline and may be a read error. V is TRBV7-2 and J is TRBJ2-7; 10 bases are a match to TRBD2. CDR3 size: 14 residues. Germline CDR1 SGHTA, CDR2 FQGNSA. CDR3 loop: CASGTLAGIDEKYF. The CDR3 DNA follows: TGTGCCAGCGGGACACTAGCGGGGATAGACGAGAAGTACTTC.

This clone showed up many times. The V call is TRBV9, the J call TRBJ2-3; no clear D. Trimming removed 0 bases from V and 4 bases from J, with 3 bases in between. CDR3 length: 12 residues. Germline assignment: CDR1 SGDLS and CDR2 YYNGEE. In DNA, the CDR3 is TGTGCCAGCAGCGTAGTAGCAGATACGCAGTATTTT. Translating gives CASSVVADTQYF.

This clone was seen ten or more times. V and J are TRBV20-1 and TRBJ2-7, with TRBD1 matching over 7 bases. Germline lookup yields CDR1 DFQATT and CDR2 SNEGSKA (reference sequence). CDR3 length equals 12 residues. The ends lost 6 bases at V and 13 bases at J; junction bases unmatched: 15. The CDR3 protein is CSALISGTAVYV. CDR3 in DNA: TGCAGTGCACTAATTTCGGGGACAGCGGTCTACGTC.

V gene TRBV5-6 combines with J gene TRBJ1-1; D unresolved. The V end was cut by 0 bases, the J end by 1 base, with 7 bases between. The CDR3 loop spans 14 amino acids. Germline V gives CDR1 SGHDT, CDR2 YYEEEE. CDR3 DNA: TGTGCCAGCAGCTTGGCGCTAGGGAACACTGAAGCTTTCTTT. Encoded protein: CASSLALGNTEAFF. The entire variable domain, with the rest obtained from reference TRBV5-6 and TRBJ1-1, is as follows: DAGVTQSPTHLIKTRGQQVTLRCSPKSGHDTVSWYQQALGQGPQFIFQYYEEEERQRGNFPDRFSGHQFPNYSSELNVNALLLGDSALYLCASSLALGNTEAFFGQGTRLTVV.

This clone was seen at least ten times. V and J are TRBV6-4 and TRBJ1-2; TRBD1 aligns across 10 bases. CDR1 MRHNA and CDR2 SNTAGT come from the germline V gene. CDR3 length: 15 residues. Trimming at V came to 3 bases and at J to 2 bases, leaving 3 bases not matched to a gene. The CDR3 loop reads CASSESGQGNYGYTF. CDR3 nucleotides: TGTGCCAGCAGTGAATCGGGACAGGGGAACTATGGCTACACCTTC.